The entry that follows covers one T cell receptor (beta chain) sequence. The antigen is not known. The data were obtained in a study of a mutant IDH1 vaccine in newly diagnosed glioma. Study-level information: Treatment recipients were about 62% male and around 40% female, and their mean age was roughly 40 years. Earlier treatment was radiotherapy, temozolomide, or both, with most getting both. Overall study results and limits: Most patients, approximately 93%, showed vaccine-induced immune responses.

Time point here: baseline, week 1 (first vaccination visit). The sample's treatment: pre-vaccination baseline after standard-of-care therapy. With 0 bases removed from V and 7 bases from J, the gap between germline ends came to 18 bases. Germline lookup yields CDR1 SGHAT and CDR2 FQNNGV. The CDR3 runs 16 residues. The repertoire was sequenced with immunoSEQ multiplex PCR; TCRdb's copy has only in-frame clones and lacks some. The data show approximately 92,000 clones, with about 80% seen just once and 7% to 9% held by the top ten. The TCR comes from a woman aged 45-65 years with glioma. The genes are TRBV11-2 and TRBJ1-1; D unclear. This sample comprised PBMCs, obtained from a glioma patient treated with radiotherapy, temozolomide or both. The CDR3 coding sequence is TGTGCCAGCAGCTTAGAGGGTTATGGGTGGCGCCATGAAGCTTTCTTT. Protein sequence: CASSLEGYGWRHEAFF. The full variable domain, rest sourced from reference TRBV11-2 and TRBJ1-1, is EAGVAQSPRYKIIEKRQSVAFWCNPISGHATLYWYQQILGQGPKLLIQFQNNGVVDDSQLPKDRFSAERLKGVDSTLKIQPAKLEDSAVYLCASSLEGYGWRHEAFFGQGTRLTVV.